The TCR beta chain under discussion was sequenced for a study of memory CD4+ T cells and cytomegalovirus serostatus. General study findings and limits: About 40% of the roughly 160 known CMV-associated TCRbeta sequences appeared in CD4+ memory.

The sort gate was single viable CD3+CD4+CD8-CD45RO+ cells for memory CD4+ T cells. Serostatus was set by detecting CMV pp150, pp28, p38, p52 IgG. This table comes from immunoSEQ multiplex PCR, and its TCRdb copy is limited to in-frame clones, with some not included. This sample yields about 41,000 clones, of which around 79% are seen a single time; 0.79% belongs to the top ten. There are 14 residues in the CDR3. The V gene's germline CDR1 is SGHRS and CDR2 YFSETQ. The V end was cut by 4 bases, the J end by 2 bases, with 11 bases between. This clone was recorded a few times. Its antigen is not known. Sequencing was carried out using memory CD4+ T cells from blood. The V call is TRBV5-1, the J call TRBJ2-3; TRBD2 might be the D (5 bases). This clonotype was obtained from an adult in good health and CMV-seronegative. The CDR3 DNA is TGCGCCAGCAGCCCCGGACTGAACACAGATACGCAGTATTTT. Its translation: CASSPGLNTDTQYF.